This record looks at one T cell receptor beta chain sequence and its context. Its antigen is not identified. The CDR3 totals 12 residues. J gave up 8 bases and V 5 bases, and 3 bases lay outside the gene matches. Looked up from germline, CDR1 is SEHNR and CDR2 is FQNEAQ (reference sequence). These data belong to a study of Ad26.COV2.S vaccination and SARS-CoV-2 variants. Study-wide points: Reportedly, after vaccination the spike-specific CD8+ and CD4+ T cell responses displayed substantial breadth.

Sample treatment: some 20 received Ad26.COV2.S at low or high dose, single or two shots; about 5 received placebo; per-sample allocation not given. The investigators took samples on day 63 after the first vaccine or placebo injection. TCRdb's copy holds only in-frame clones and misses some; the assay was immunoSEQ multiplex PCR. The sample contains roughly 680,000 clones, more than 80% of which appear only once. V is TRBV7-9 and J is TRBJ1-2; TRBD1 matches at 9 bases. The sample in question was peripheral blood, obtained in a trial of Ad26.COV2.S vaccine versus placebo. The clonotype was recovered from a person aged 18-60 years who received the Ad26.COV2.S COVID-19 vaccine or a placebo. CDR3 bases: TGTGCCAGCAGCCGGGACAGGGCGGGCTACACCTTC. Protein product: CASSRDRAGYTF. Variable domain in full (rest from reference TRBV7-9 and TRBJ1-2): DTGVSQNPRHKITKRGQNVTFRCDPISEHNRLYWYRQTLGQGPEFLTYFQNEAQLEKSRLLSDRFSAERPKGSFSTLEIQRTEQGDSAMYLCASSRDRAGYTFGSGTRLTVV.